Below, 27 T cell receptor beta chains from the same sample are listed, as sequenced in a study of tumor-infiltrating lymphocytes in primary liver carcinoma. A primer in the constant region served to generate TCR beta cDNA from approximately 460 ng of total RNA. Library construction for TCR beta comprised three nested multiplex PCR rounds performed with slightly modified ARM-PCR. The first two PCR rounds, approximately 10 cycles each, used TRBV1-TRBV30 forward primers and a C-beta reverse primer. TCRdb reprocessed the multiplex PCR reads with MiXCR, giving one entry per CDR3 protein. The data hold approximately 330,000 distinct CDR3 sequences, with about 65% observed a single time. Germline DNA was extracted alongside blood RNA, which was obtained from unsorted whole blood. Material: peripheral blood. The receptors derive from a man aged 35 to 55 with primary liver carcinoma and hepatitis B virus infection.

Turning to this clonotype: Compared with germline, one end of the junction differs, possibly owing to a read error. The CDR3 nucleotides read TGTACCAGCAGCTTAGTAGGGGATCGGGAGAATGAGCAGTTCTTC. This gives the protein CTSSLVGDRENEQFF. This chain links TRBV11-2 with TRBJ2-1, with D tentatively TRBD2 (6 bases). This CDR3 has 15 amino acids. The germline CDR1 and CDR2 sequences are SGHAT and FQNNGV. The complete variable domain, with remaining parts taken from reference TRBV11-2 and TRBJ2-1, reads EAGVAQSPRYKIIEKRQSVAFWCNPISGHATLYWYQQILGQGPKLLIQFQNNGVVDDSQLPKDRFSAERLKGVDSTLKIQPAKLEDSAVYLCTSSLVGDRENEQFFGPGTRLTVL.

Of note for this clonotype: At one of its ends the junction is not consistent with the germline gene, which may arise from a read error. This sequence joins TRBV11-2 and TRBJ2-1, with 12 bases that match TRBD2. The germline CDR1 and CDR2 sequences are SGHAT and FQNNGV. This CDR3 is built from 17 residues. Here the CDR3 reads CPSSLVRGLAGSVEQFF. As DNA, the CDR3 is TGTCCCAGCAGCTTAGTCAGGGGACTAGCGGGCTCGGTCGAGCAGTTCTTC. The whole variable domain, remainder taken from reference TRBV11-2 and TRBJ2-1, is EAGVAQSPRYKIIEKRQSVAFWCNPISGHATLYWYQQILGQGPKLLIQFQNNGVVDDSQLPKDRFSAERLKGVDSTLKIQPAKLEDSAVYLCPSSLVRGLAGSVEQFFGPGTRLTVL.

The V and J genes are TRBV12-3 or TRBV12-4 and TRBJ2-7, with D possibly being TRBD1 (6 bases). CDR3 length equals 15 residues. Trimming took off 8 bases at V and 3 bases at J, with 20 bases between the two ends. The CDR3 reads CASGLGTQSFYEQYF. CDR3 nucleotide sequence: TGTGCCAGCGGCCTGGGGACACAATCGTTCTACGAGCAGTACTTC.

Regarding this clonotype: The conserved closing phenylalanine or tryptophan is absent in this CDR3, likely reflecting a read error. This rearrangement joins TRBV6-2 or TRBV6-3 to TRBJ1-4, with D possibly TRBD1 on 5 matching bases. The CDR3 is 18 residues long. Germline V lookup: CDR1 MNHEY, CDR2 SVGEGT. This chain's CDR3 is CASSYSTRQRAGNEKLFY. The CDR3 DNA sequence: TGTGCCAGTAGTTACTCGACAAGACAGCGCGCCGGTAATGAAAAACTGTTTTAT.

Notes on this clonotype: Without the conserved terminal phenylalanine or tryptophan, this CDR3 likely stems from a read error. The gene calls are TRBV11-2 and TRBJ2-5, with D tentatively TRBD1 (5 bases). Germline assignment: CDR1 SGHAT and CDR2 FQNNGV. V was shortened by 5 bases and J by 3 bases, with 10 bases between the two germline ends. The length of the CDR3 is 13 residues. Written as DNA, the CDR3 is TGTGCCAGCAGCCCTCAGGGAAAAGAGACCCAGTACCTC. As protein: CASSPQGKETQYL.

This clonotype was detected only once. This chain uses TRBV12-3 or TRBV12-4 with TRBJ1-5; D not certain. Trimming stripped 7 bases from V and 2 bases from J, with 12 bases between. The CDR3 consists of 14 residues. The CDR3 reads CASNIWGGNQPQHF. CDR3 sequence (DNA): TGTGCCAGCAATATCTGGGGAGGCAATCAGCCCCAGCATTTT.

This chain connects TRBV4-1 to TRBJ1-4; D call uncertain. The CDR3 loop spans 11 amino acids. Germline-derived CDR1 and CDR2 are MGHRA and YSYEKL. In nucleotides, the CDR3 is TGCCACAGCAGCCGTCCGGAAAAACTGTTTTTT. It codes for CHSSRPEKLFF.

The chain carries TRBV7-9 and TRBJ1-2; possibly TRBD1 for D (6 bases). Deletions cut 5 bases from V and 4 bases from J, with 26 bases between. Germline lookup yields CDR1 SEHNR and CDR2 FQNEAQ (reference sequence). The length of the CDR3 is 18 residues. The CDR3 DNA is TGTGCCAGCAGCGGCCTATTCAGTGGGACAACTAGTAGCTATGGCTACACCTTC. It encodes CASSGLFSGTTSSYGYTF. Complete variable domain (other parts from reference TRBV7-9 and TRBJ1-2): DTGVSQNPRHKITKRGQNVTFRCDPISEHNRLYWYRQTLGQGPEFLTYFQNEAQLEKSRLLSDRFSAERPKGSFSTLEIQRTEQGDSAMYLCASSGLFSGTTSSYGYTFGSGTRLTVV.

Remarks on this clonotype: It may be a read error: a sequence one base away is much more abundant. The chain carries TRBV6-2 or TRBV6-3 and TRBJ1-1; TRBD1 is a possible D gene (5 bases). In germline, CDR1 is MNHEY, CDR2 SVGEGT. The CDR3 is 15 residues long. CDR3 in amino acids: CASSYWGVVNTEALF. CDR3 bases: TGTGCCAGCAGTTACTGGGGCGTAGTGAACACTGAAGCTTTATTT.

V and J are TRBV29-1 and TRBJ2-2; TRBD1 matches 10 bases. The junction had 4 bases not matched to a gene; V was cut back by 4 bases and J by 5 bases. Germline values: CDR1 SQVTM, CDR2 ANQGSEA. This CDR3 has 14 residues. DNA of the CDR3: TGCAGCGTTGGGTGGACAGGGGGTACCGGGGAGCTGTTTTTT. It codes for CSVGWTGGTGELFF.

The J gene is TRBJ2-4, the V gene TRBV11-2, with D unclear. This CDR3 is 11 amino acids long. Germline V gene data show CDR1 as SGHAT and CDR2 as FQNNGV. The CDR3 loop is CVSQRGNIQYF. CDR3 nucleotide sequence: TGTGTCTCACAACGTGGAAACATTCAGTACTTC.

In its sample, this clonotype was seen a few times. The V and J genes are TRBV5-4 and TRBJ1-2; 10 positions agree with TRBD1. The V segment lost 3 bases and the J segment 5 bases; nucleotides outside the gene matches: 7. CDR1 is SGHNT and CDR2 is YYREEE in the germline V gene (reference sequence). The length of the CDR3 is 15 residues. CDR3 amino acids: CASSSTGTGVYGYTF. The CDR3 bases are TGTGCCAGCAGCTCGACCGGGACAGGGGTTTATGGCTACACCTTC.

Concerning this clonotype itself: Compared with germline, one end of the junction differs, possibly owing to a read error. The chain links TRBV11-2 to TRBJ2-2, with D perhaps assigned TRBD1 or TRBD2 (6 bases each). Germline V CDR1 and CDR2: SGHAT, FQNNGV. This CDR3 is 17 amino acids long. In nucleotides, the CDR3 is TGTGCCAGCAGCGAAACATCAGGGGATCGGGGGTTACGGGAGCAGTTTTTT. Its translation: CASSETSGDRGLREQFF.

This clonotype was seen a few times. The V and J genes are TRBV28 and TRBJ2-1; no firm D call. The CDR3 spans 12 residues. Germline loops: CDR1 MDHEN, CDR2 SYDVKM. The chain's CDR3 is CQSQSSYNEQFF. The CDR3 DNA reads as TGTCAGAGTCAAAGCTCCTACAATGAGCAGTTCTTC.

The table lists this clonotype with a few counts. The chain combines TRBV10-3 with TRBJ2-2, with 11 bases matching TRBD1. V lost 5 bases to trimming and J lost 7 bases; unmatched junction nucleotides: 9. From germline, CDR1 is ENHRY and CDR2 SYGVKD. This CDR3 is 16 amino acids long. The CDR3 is CAISKRTGGKDGELFF. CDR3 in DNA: TGTGCCATCAGTAAAAGGACAGGGGGCAAGGACGGGGAGCTGTTTTTT.

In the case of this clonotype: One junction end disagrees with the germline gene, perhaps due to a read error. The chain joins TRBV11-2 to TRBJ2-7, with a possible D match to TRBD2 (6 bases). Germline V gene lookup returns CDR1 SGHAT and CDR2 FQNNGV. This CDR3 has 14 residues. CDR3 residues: CASGLGRGNYEQYF. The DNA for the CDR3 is TGTGCCAGCGGCTTAGGGCGGGGTAACTACGAGCAGTACTTC.

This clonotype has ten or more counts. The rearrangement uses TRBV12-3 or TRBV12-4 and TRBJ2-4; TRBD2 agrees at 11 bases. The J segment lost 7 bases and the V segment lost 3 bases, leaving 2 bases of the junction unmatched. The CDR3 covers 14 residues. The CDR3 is CASSFLAGGNIQYF. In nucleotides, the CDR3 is TGTGCCAGCAGTTTTTTAGCGGGAGGGAACATTCAGTACTTC.

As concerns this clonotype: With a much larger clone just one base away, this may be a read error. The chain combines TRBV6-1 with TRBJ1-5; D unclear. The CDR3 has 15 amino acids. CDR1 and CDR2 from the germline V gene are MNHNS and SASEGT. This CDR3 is CASSEAGRVGQPQRF. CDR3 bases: TGTGCCAGCAGTGAAGCGGGTAGGGTTGGTCAGCCCCAGCGTTTT.

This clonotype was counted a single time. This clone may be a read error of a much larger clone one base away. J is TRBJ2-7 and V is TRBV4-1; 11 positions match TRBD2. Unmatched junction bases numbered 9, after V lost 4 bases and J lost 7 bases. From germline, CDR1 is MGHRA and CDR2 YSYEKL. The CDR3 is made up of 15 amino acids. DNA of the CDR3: TGCGCCAGCAGCCGCTTACTAGCGGGAGCGAATGAGCAGTACTTC. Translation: CASSRLLAGANEQYF.

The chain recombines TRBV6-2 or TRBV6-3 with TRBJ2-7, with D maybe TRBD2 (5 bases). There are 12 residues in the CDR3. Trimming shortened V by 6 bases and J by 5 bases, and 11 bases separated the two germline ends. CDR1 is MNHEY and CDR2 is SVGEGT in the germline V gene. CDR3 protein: CASSSGIHEQYF. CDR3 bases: TGTGCCAGCAGCTCGGGGATCCACGAGCAGTACTTC.

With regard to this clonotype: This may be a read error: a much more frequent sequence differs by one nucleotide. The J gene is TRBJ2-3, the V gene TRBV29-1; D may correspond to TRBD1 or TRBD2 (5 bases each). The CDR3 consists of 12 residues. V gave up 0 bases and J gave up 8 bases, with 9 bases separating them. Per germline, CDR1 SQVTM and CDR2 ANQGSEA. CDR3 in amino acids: CSVEEGVPTQYF. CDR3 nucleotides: TGCAGCGTTGAAGAGGGGGTTCCTACGCAGTATTTT.

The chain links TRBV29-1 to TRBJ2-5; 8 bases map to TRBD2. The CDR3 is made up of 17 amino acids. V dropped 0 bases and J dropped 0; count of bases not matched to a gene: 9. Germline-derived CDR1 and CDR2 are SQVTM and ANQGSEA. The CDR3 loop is CSVEDAGGDLYQETQYF. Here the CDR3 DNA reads TGCAGCGTTGAAGACGCGGGAGGTGATCTGTACCAAGAGACCCAGTACTTC.

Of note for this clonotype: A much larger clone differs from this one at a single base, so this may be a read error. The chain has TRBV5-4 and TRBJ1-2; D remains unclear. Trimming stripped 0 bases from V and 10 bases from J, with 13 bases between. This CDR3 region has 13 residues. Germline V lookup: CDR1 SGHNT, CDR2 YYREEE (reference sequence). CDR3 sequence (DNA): TGTGCCAGCAGCTTGGGTCACCCTGCCTTCTACACCTTC. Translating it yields CASSLGHPAFYTF.

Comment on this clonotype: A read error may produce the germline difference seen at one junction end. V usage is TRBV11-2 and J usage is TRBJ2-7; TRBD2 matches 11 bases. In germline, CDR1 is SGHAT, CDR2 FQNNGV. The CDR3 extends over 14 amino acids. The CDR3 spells CVSSPRTSGYEQYF. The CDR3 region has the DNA TGTGTCAGCAGCCCCCGGACTAGCGGGTACGAGCAGTACTTC.

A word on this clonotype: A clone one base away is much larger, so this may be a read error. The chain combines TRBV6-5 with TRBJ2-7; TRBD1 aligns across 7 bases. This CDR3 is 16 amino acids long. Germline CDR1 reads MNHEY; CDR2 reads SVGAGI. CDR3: CASSHPSGTVSYEHYF. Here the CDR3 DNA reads TGTGCCAGCAGTCATCCTTCCGGGACAGTCTCCTACGAGCATTACTTC.

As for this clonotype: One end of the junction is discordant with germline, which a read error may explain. Here the CDR3 reads CASSQSGDRAYQETKYF. The CDR3 coding sequence is TGCGCCAGCAGCCAATCGGGGGACAGGGCGTACCAAGAGACCAAGTACTTC. The chain employs TRBV4-3 and TRBJ2-5, with 9 bases lining up with TRBD1. Germline CDR1 is LGHNA and CDR2 is YSLEER. This CDR3 has 17 residues.

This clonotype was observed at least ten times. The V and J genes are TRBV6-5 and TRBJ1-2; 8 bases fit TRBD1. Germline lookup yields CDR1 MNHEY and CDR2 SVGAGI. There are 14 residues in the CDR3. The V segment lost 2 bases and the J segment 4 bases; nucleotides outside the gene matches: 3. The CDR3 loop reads CASSYNRGIYGYTF. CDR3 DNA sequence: TGTGCCAGCAGTTACAACAGGGGGATCTATGGCTACACCTTC.